This TCR beta chain was identified during a study of vaccination and CD4 T cells after COVID-19. Only a few counts were recorded for this clonotype. Its antigen is currently unknown. The assay that was used to sequence DNA from cultured CD4+ T cells was the Oncomine TCR Beta short-read assay. MiXCR, run by TCRdb on the PCR reads, gives a single entry per CDR3 protein. The sample records around 26,000 distinct CDR3 sequences, about 40% being singletons. This CDR3 comprises 14 residues. Trimming took off 3 bases at V and 2 bases at J, with 8 bases between the two ends. The V gene's germline CDR1 is WNHNN and CDR2 SYGVQD (reference sequence). Treatment denoted: roughly ten-day PBMC culture with coronavirus spike peptide pools or control peptides (ViraFEST assay).

The sequencing input was CD4+ T cells from blood, cultured in vitro. This receptor was taken from a human donor who had recovered from COVID-19. The chain is built from TRBV10-1 and TRBJ1-5; no reliable D call. In DNA, the CDR3 is TGCGCCAGCAGTGAATCCGGGGGCAATCAGCCCCAGCATTTT. Its protein is CASSESGGNQPQHF.